The source of this T cell receptor (beta chain) is a study of cytomegalovirus exposure and HLA in healthy donors. General observations from the study: Analyzed later, association rates of TCRs varied across HLA loci, with DRB1 most and HLA-C fewest.

This clone was observed once. What it binds is unknown. CDR3 length: 15 amino acids. Germline CDR1 LNHDA, CDR2 SQIVND (reference sequence). Trimming pared 1 base from V and 1 base from J, leaving 11 bases between. Amplification used 60 Vbeta primers and 13 Jbeta primers. TCRdb keeps only in-frame clones here, not all; method: immunoSEQ multiplex PCR. There are about 200,000 clones in the sample; about nine tenths occur only once, and 0.9% to 1.2% lies in the top ten. The specimen was PBMCs. This TCR came from a boy younger than 10 in good health and CMV-seronegative. The J gene is TRBJ2-7, the V gene TRBV19; the D gene is possibly TRBD1 (5 bases). The CDR3 is CASSIGGDVSYEQYF. The CDR3, as DNA: TGTGCCAGTAGTATAGGGGGCGACGTATCCTACGAGCAGTACTTC.